This T cell receptor (beta chain) was identified in a study of molecular identifiers for immune sequencing clone quantification. Study-wide points: Clones with over 20 RNA copies captured over 99% of effector molecules but under 1% of naive ones.

There are a few counts of this clonotype. Its specificity is unknown. V shed 4 bases and J shed 5 bases, with 9 bases lying between them. The CDR3 extends over 13 amino acids. In germline, CDR1 is LGHNA, CDR2 YSLEER. It was with previously described methods and listed TCR primers that bulk TCR libraries were made. One entry per CDR3 protein results from TCRdb running MiXCR on the PCR reads. This table has about 500,000 distinct CDR3 sequences, roughly 26% appearing once. As CD8+CD4-CCR7+CD45RA+ cells, naive CD8 T cells were sorted. The TCR originated in a human donor in good health. Some libraries in this study had Jurkat cell RNA spiked in. Source material: naive CD8+ T cells from blood, with Jurkat cell RNA spiked in. Subset denoted: FACS-sorted CD8+CD4-CCR7+CD45RA+ naive T cells. This chain links TRBV4-3 with TRBJ2-1, with D tentatively TRBD1 (5 bases). CDR3 residues: CASSLGADNEQFF. CDR3 DNA: TGCGCCAGCAGCCTAGGGGCTGACAATGAGCAGTTCTTC.